This T cell receptor beta chain was identified in a study of cytomegalovirus exposure and HLA in healthy donors (dated by TCRdb to the late 2010s). Concerning the study at large: The roughly 670 repertoires of the first cohort and the 110 or so validation repertoires were produced on the same platform, according to a later analysis. The aim of the study was to test whether cataloging public T cell receptors could identify signatures of past pathogen exposure. A separate validation cohort of approximately 130 different subjects was used in addition to the approximately 670-subject first cohort. To predict cytomegalovirus infection status, the study combined high-throughput TCR immunosequencing, statistical association of individual TCRs with disease status, and machine learning.

This clone was recorded only once. It lacks a known antigen. Per-base quality was not reported, and no clone a single base away is much larger than it. The donors belonged to the validation cohort of 90 to 150 subjects, which was separate from the roughly 700-subject first cohort. Here is what the overall study found, with its caveats: In vitro tests confirmed that a few of the cytomegalovirus-associated TCR beta chains recognize cytomegalovirus antigens. In both the original and validation cohorts, the classifier was reported to diagnose cytomegalovirus status with high specificity and sensitivity. Of the cluster scores, 85% to 95% were above 0 in a later analysis, which found that TCRs clustered in the first cohort also tended to co-occur in the 95 to 150 validation repertoires. While some public TCRs were present in many individuals, most TCR sequences turned up only very rarely across donors. The authors suggested that the approach could potentially be generalized to other disease states and immunological phenotypes. The validation cohort had no HLA typing available for a later analysis, so co-occurrence within that cohort was assessed over all 110 or so repertoires. A total of 150 to 200 TCR beta chains were listed by the study as associated with cytomegalovirus.

Library preparation employed the immunoSEQ multiplex PCR assay. In the authors' own workflow: A statistical classification framework was developed to diagnose cytomegalovirus status using the catalog of TCR beta chain sequences. TCRdb retrieved this table from immuneACCESS and kept in-frame rearrangements only. Not all clones are present; in checked studies, unresolved V genes account for under half, and no reason is known for the remainder. Clonal size and the V and J genes are those of that table, whereas D and trimming came from the DNA. This sample comprises 150,000 to 200,000 clones, more than 80% of them detected only once. The leading ten clones occupy roughly 3% of the sample. V loses 4 bases at its end and J loses 3 bases; junction bases beyond the gene matches: 17. CDR1 MNHNS and CDR2 SASEGT are derived from the germline V gene. From the cysteine up to the phenylalanine, the CDR3 has a length of 19 residues. Only CDR3 DNA is held: 57 bases, read in frame from base 1.

The chain employs TRBV6-1 and TRBJ1-5, and 8 junctional nucleotides match TRBD1. Sequenced: PBMCs. This receptor was identified in a young woman in good health and CMV-seropositive. The CDR3 reads CASSADRAIPSQINQPQHF. The sequence in DNA is TGTGCCAGCAGTGCGGACAGGGCGATACCCTCCCAAATCAATCAGCCCCAGCATTTT.